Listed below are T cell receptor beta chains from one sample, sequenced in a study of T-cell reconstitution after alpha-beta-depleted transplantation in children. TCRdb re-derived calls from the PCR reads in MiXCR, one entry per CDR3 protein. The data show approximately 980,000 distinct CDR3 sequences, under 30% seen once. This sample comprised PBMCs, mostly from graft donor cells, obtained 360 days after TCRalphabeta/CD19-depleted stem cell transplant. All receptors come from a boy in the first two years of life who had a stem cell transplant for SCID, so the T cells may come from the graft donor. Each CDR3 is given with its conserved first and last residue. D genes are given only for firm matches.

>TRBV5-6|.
CASRLRGASDNEQFF
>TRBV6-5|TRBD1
CASSWEGQGDYEQYF
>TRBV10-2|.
CASSDRVGGYGYTF
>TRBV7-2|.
CASSLGPDRNYEQYF
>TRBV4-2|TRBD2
CASTPGGSTGELFF
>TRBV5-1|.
CASTPGSTQETQYF
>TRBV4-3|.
CASSQDRGSFSGANVLTF
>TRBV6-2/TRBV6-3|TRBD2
CASSYDGTSGGGVTGELFF
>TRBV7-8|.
CASSLEAVKGISYNEQFF
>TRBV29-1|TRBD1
CSDFRGQGTDTQYF
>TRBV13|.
CASSLAKTGANVLTF
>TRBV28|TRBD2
CASSLSLAGGDEQFF
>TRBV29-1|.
CSVGEQGQTYEQYF
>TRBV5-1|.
CASSYAGTANTEAFF
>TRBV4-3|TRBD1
CASSRGQGDKTKNIQYF
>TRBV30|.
CAWSVRFGGAEDTEAFF
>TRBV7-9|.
CASSLGQVPTGELFF
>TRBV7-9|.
CASSGSNSSGANVLTF
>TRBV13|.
CASRPPWGDIANTGELFF
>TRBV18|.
CASSPLDSTQETQYF
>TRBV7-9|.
CASSPYIGQPQHF
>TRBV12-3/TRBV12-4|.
CASRKPGLPHEQYF
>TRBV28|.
CASSPGGGPGYTF
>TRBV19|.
CASSSGLRDTQYF